The 26 T cell receptor beta chains given below trace back to one sample, sequenced in a study of Tregs in tolerant kidney transplant recipients. Repertoires were generated with immunoSEQ multiplex PCR, while TCRdb's copy carries only in-frame clones and drops some. The sample holds about 46,000 clones, about 90% seen once. Sequenced material: Tregs from blood. The receptors stem from a human donor in good health.

This sequence joins TRBV5-1 and TRBJ2-3, with D perhaps assigned TRBD1 or TRBD2 (5 bases each). Germline-derived CDR1 and CDR2 are SGHRS and YFSETQ. Trimming left V 3 bases short and J 6 bases short, with 14 bases between. This CDR3 has 14 amino acids. CDR3 sequence: CASSSTLGADTQYF. CDR3 DNA: TGCGCCAGCAGCTCTACTCTCGGGGCCGATACGCAGTATTTT.

This clone was found once. V gene TRBV5-1 combines with J gene TRBJ2-5, with D perhaps matching TRBD1 or TRBD2 (5 bases each). The CDR3 has 14 amino acids. Trimming took 4 bases from V and 4 from J, leaving 14 bases between them. Germline loops: CDR1 SGHRS, CDR2 YFSETQ. CDR3 amino acids: CASSPGTRRETQYF. In nucleotides, the CDR3 is TGCGCCAGCAGCCCGGGGACGCGGAGAGAGACCCAGTACTTC.

The rearrangement links TRBV25-1 to TRBJ2-7; D perhaps matches TRBD2 (5 bases). The CDR3 runs 11 residues. V gave up 8 bases and J gave up 11 bases, with 16 bases separating them. Germline-derived CDR1 and CDR2 are MGHDK and SYGVNS. CDR3 coding DNA: TGTGCCAGCCGCGGACTTCTACGAGAGTACTTC. Its translation: CASRGLLREYF.

The chain recombines TRBV5-1 with TRBJ1-1; TRBD1 is a possible D gene (5 bases). CDR3 length equals 15 residues. CDR1 and CDR2 (germline): SGHRS, YFSETQ. V dropped 2 bases and J dropped 4 bases, with 15 bases sitting between them. The CDR3 DNA reads TGCGCCAGCAGCTTAAGAGGGGCAGGGTCCACTGAAGCTTTCTTT. Translating gives CASSLRGAGSTEAFF.

V usage is TRBV6-6 and J usage is TRBJ1-5; D call uncertain. Germline V lookup: CDR1 MNHNY, CDR2 SVGAGI (reference sequence). Trimming took 2 bases from V and 0 from J, leaving 11 bases between them. The CDR3 length is 16 residues. CDR3 nucleotides: TGTGCCAGCAGTTACCGGACCGAATATAGCAATCAGCCCCAGCATTTT. Protein sequence: CASSYRTEYSNQPQHF.

The J gene is TRBJ2-1, the V gene TRBV19; 8 bases agree with TRBD2. Germline V gene lookup returns CDR1 LNHDA and CDR2 SQIVND (reference sequence). V was pared by 6 bases and J by 4 bases, with 8 bases of the junction left unmatched. This CDR3 comprises 15 residues. CDR3 protein: CASSRSGSGYNEQFF. CDR3 bases: TGTGCCAGTAGCAGGAGCGGGAGTGGTTACAATGAGCAGTTCTTC.

The chain recombines TRBV10-3 with TRBJ2-7, with TRBD2 matching over 8 bases. V dropped 3 bases and J dropped 0; count of bases not matched to a gene: 7. Germline loops: CDR1 ENHRY, CDR2 SYGVKD. This CDR3 contains 16 residues. CDR3 sequence reads: CAISDRRGGPSYEQYF. CDR3 sequence (DNA): TGTGCCATCAGTGACCGCCGCGGGGGGCCCTCCTACGAGCAGTACTTC.

This clone is a singleton in its sample. The V and J genes are TRBV6-5 and TRBJ2-1; 10 bases align to TRBD2. V shed 0 bases, J shed 9 bases, and the junction held 5 bases outside the gene matches. The germline V gene has CDR1 MNHEY and CDR2 SVGAGI. The CDR3 has 15 residues. CDR3 amino acids: CASSYSRLAGVEQFF. CDR3 nucleotides: TGTGCCAGCAGTTACTCGAGGCTAGCGGGGGTTGAGCAGTTCTTC.

The chain uses TRBV5-6 and TRBJ1-1, with D perhaps TRBD1 (6 bases). Germline CDR1 and CDR2: SGHDT and YYEEEE. CDR3 length equals 14 residues. V lost 4 bases and J lost 4, with 14 bases in between. In DNA, the CDR3 is TGTGCCAGCAGCCATGGTTACAGGGCCACTGAAGCTTTCTTT. This gives the protein CASSHGYRATEAFF.

V usage is TRBV12-5 and J usage is TRBJ2-5; D unclear. CDR3 length equals 13 residues. The V gene lost 1 base and the J gene lost 3 bases, with 6 bases spanning the gap. Germline values: CDR1 LGHNT, CDR2 FRNRAP. This chain's CDR3 is CASGLGLEETQYF. The DNA for the CDR3 is TGTGCTAGTGGTTTGGGGCTCGAAGAGACCCAGTACTTC. The variable domain in full, with the rest retrieved from reference TRBV12-5 and TRBJ2-5, is DARVTQTPRHKVTEMGQEVTMRCQPILGHNTVFWYRQTMMQGLELLAYFRNRAPLDDSGMPKDRFSAEMPDATLATLKIQPSEPRDSAVYFCASGLGLEETQYFGPGTRLLVL.

V and J are TRBV6-1 and TRBJ1-2; no definite D call. CDR1 is MNHNS, CDR2 SASEGT, per germline. The CDR3 spans 15 residues. V was cut by 5 bases and J by 7 bases, with 20 bases left in between. The CDR3 nucleotides read TGTGCCAGCAGTCCCCCGAGAGGTATACCAGGTGGCTACACCTTC. It encodes CASSPPRGIPGGYTF.

The chain uses TRBV18 and TRBJ1-3; D is uncertain. The V end was cut by 1 base, the J end by 7 bases, with 20 bases between. The CDR3 runs to 17 residues. Germline assignment: CDR1 KGHSH and CDR2 LQKENI. The CDR3: CASSPHKLGSSSNTIYF. CDR3 coding DNA: TGTGCCAGCTCACCACATAAACTGGGGTCTTCCTCTAACACCATATATTTT.

This clone was detected only once. The genes are TRBV7-8 and TRBJ1-1; possible D gene TRBD1, 5 bases. CDR3 length equals 15 residues. Germline-derived CDR1 and CDR2 are SGHVS and FQNEAQ. The V end lost 5 bases, the J end lost 0 bases, and 13 bases lay between the germline ends. DNA of the CDR3: TGTGCCAGCAGCGACGGGGAGGGGATGAACACTGAAGCTTTCTTT. Its protein is CASSDGEGMNTEAFF.

This sequence joins TRBV5-1 and TRBJ1-1; D gene ambiguous. The germline CDR1 and CDR2 sequences are SGHRS and YFSETQ. V was cut by 0 bases and J by 1 base, with 7 bases left in between. The CDR3 extends over 14 amino acids. CDR3 sequence: CASSLGHTNTEAFF. The CDR3 DNA follows: TGCGCCAGCAGCTTGGGACACACGAACACTGAAGCTTTCTTT.

The V and J genes are TRBV4-1 and TRBJ1-2, with unresolved D. V lost 1 base and J 3 bases, leaving 6 bases between the germline ends. Germline-derived CDR1 and CDR2 are MGHRA and YSYEKL. The CDR3 contains 13 residues. The CDR3 DNA sequence: TGCGCCAGCAGCCAAGGACTGGACTATGGCTACACCTTC. Residues: CASSQGLDYGYTF.

In regard to this clone: The junction shows a germline mismatch at one end, possibly a read error. The chain carries TRBV9 and TRBJ2-6; TRBD1 matches 7 bases. In germline, CDR1 is SGDLS, CDR2 YYNGEE. The CDR3 totals 20 residues. DNA of the CDR3: TGTGTCAGCAGCCCCCGACAGGGAATTGGGGTCACGCCTGGGGCCAACGTCCTGACTTTC. Translation gives CVSSPRQGIGVTPGANVLTF.

This rearrangement joins TRBV20-1 to TRBJ1-2; D gene ambiguous. Germline CDR1 DFQATT, CDR2 SNEGSKA (reference sequence). The CDR3 extends over 9 amino acids. Between the trimmed V and J ends, which lost 6 bases and 8 bases, there was a span of 7 bases. The CDR3 protein is CSARMGYTF. The DNA for the CDR3 is TGCAGTGCGAGGATGGGCTACACCTTC.

This chain connects TRBV18 to TRBJ1-1; D is unclear. This CDR3 region has 14 residues. Germline CDR1 KGHSH, CDR2 LQKENI. V was clipped by 2 bases and J by 1 base, with 8 bases between them. The CDR3 DNA sequence: TGTGCCAGCTCACCATCTTCTGAGAACACTGAAGCTTTCTTT. Amino acids: CASSPSSENTEAFF.

This clone was recorded only once. Other DNA sequences from this sample encode an identical CDR3 as well. This sequence joins TRBV15 and TRBJ1-3; D is unresolved. CDR3 length: 15 amino acids. Trimming removed 0 bases at V and 4 bases at J, with 10 bases between. Germline-derived CDR1 and CDR2 are LNHNV and YYDKDF (reference sequence). This chain's CDR3 is CATSREGRAGNTIYF. In nucleotides, the CDR3 is TGTGCCACCAGCAGAGAGGGGAGGGCAGGAAACACCATATATTTT.

This sequence joins TRBV7-9 and TRBJ2-5; D is possibly TRBD1 (6 bases). This CDR3 has 14 residues. Trimming left V 4 bases short and J 2 bases short, with 11 bases between. Looked up from germline, CDR1 is SEHNR and CDR2 is FQNEAQ (reference sequence). The CDR3 loop is CASSSNRVQETQYF. CDR3 bases: TGTGCCAGCAGCTCGAACAGGGTTCAAGAGACCCAGTACTTC.

J is TRBJ1-1 and V is TRBV6-5; possible D gene TRBD1, 6 bases. The germline CDR1 and CDR2 sequences are MNHEY and SVGAGI. Trimming removed 4 bases from V and 8 bases from J, with 14 bases in between. CDR3 length equals 13 residues. The CDR3 sequence: CASSSGGGREAFF. The DNA of the CDR3 is TGTGCCAGCAGTTCCGGGGGGGGGCGCGAAGCTTTCTTT.

This chain joins TRBV9 and TRBJ2-7, with D possibly being TRBD1 or TRBD2 (5 bases each). The CDR3 length is 16 residues. The germline CDR1 and CDR2 sequences are SGDLS and YYNGEE. With 0 bases removed from V and 2 bases from J, the gap between germline ends came to 15 bases. CDR3 protein: CASSVDGGSPPYEQYF. CDR3 sequence (DNA): TGTGCCAGCAGCGTAGATGGGGGTTCTCCACCCTACGAGCAGTACTTC. Using reference TRBV9 and TRBJ2-7 for the parts outside the CDR3, the full variable domain is DSGVTQTPKHLITATGQRVTLRCSPRSGDLSVYWYQQSLDQGLQFLIQYYNGEERAKGNILERFSAQQFPDLHSELNLSSLELGDSALYFCASSVDGGSPPYEQYFGPGTRLTVT.

The rearrangement uses TRBV27 and TRBJ2-5; the D is unclear. Germline values: CDR1 MNHEY, CDR2 SMNVEV (reference sequence). The CDR3 has 14 residues. Trimming removed 3 bases at V and 4 bases at J, with 12 bases between. CDR3 loop: CASSFLSSAETQYF. The CDR3 region has the DNA TGTGCCAGCAGTTTCCTCTCTAGTGCAGAGACCCAGTACTTC.

V is TRBV5-1 and J is TRBJ1-5, with 7 bases aligning to TRBD1. The CDR3 length is 18 residues. The V and J ends lost 0 bases and 3 bases, in that order; junction bases with no gene match: 12. Germline loops: CDR1 SGHRS, CDR2 YFSETQ. CDR3 region: CASSLGQGPRGFNQPQHF. Here the CDR3 DNA reads TGCGCCAGCAGCTTGGGACAGGGACCCAGGGGATTCAATCAGCCCCAGCATTTT. Full variable domain (outside the CDR3, taken from reference TRBV5-1 and TRBJ1-5): KAGVTQTPRYLIKTRGQQVTLSCSPISGHRSVSWYQQTPGQGLQFLFEYFSETQRNKGNFPGRFSGRQFSNSRSEMNVSTLELGDSALYLCASSLGQGPRGFNQPQHFGDGTRLSIL.

J is TRBJ2-1 and V is TRBV18; possible D gene TRBD1, 5 bases. This CDR3 comprises 16 residues. V lost 7 bases and J 1 base, leaving 17 bases between the germline ends. Looked up from germline, CDR1 is KGHSH and CDR2 is LQKENI. DNA for the CDR3: TGTGCCAGCTTAAGGGGCAGTTATGATTCCTACAATGAGCAGTTCTTC. Encoded protein: CASLRGSYDSYNEQFF.

V and J are TRBV4-1 and TRBJ1-5; 8 bases match TRBD1. V gave up 1 base and J gave up 4 bases; unmatched junction bases: 3. Germline V CDR1 and CDR2: MGHRA, YSYEKL. The CDR3 spans 15 residues. CDR3 protein: CASSQGTGRNQPQHF. The CDR3 DNA reads TGCGCCAGCAGCCAAGGGACAGGGAGGAATCAGCCCCAGCATTTT.